Below, 30 T cell receptor beta chains from the same sample are listed, as sequenced in a study of T-cell memory formation after mild COVID-19. A single record per CDR3 protein comes from TCRdb applying MiXCR to the 5' RACE reads. Of under 350,000 distinct CDR3 sequences in the sample, about 16% were seen once. The sequencing input was PBMCs or a T cell subset sorted from them (not recorded which). The receptors derive from a man between 18 and 35 years old who had mild COVID-19 (a few samples of this study predate the infection). Cell type and time point are not known.

In its sample, this clonotype was seen a few times. V and J are TRBV4-1 and TRBJ1-5; a possible D gene is TRBD1 (5 bases). The V gene's germline CDR1 is MGHRA and CDR2 YSYEKL. The CDR3 totals 13 residues. Trimming cost V 1 base and J 11 bases, with 12 bases left between them. The chain's CDR3 is CASSQVLWDAQHF. CDR3 nucleotide sequence: TGCGCCAGCAGCCAAGTTTTGTGGGACGCCCAGCATTTT.

This clonotype was detected only a few times. CDR3 sequence: CSASLGSYNEQFF. The CDR3 DNA sequence: TGCAGTGCTAGTTTAGGGTCCTACAATGAGCAGTTCTTC. The J gene is TRBJ2-1, the V gene TRBV20-1; D unresolved. The CDR3 covers 13 residues. In germline, CDR1 is DFQATT, CDR2 SNEGSKA (reference sequence). The V gene lost 3 bases and the J gene lost 1 base, with 7 bases spanning the gap.

There are many counts of this clonotype. The gene calls are TRBV5-6 and TRBJ2-3; 13 bases match TRBD2. This CDR3 has 16 amino acids. The ends lost 4 bases at V and 5 bases at J; junction bases unmatched: 7. Per germline, CDR1 SGHDT and CDR2 YYEEEE. The CDR3 nucleotides read TGTGCCAGCAGCCGCCGACTAGCGGGGGGCTTAGATACGCAGTATTTT. This codes for CASSRRLAGGLDTQYF.

This clonotype was recorded at least ten times. V gene TRBV7-9 combines with J gene TRBJ2-3, with TRBD1 as a possible D gene (7 bases). V lost 3 bases and J 4 bases, leaving 11 bases between the germline ends. CDR1 is SEHNR, CDR2 FQNEAQ, per germline (reference sequence). The CDR3 is 14 residues long. CDR3 amino acids: CASSFGGGADTQYF. Here the CDR3 DNA reads TGTGCCAGCAGCTTTGGAGGGGGCGCAGATACGCAGTATTTT. The full variable domain, with the rest looked up from reference TRBV7-9 and TRBJ2-3, is DTGVSQNPRHKITKRGQNVTFRCDPISEHNRLYWYRQTLGQGPEFLTYFQNEAQLEKSRLLSDRFSAERPKGSFSTLEIQRTEQGDSAMYLCASSFGGGADTQYFGPGTRLTVL.

The sample holds many counts of this clonotype. The chain is built from TRBV25-1 and TRBJ2-2, with D possibly matching TRBD2 (5 bases). Germline lookup yields CDR1 MGHDK and CDR2 SYGVNS. The CDR3 has 15 residues. The V end lost 3 bases, the J end lost 5 bases, and 13 bases lay between the germline ends. The CDR3: CASSDGVGGTGELFF. Written as DNA, the CDR3 is TGTGCCAGCAGTGATGGAGTAGGAGGTACCGGGGAGCTGTTTTTT.

The gene calls are TRBV5-4 and TRBJ2-1; 8 nucleotides align to TRBD2. This CDR3 is 13 amino acids long. J lost 10 bases, V lost 3 bases, and 6 bases had no gene match. CDR1 and CDR2 (germline): SGHNT, YYREEE (reference sequence). This chain's CDR3 is CASSSGGAVEQFF. The CDR3 DNA follows: TGTGCCAGCAGCTCCGGGGGGGCGGTCGAGCAGTTCTTC.

This clonotype came up a few times. A junction boundary mismatches the germline segment, possibly from a read error. The CDR3 nucleotides are TGCGCTCTGGGGCGTGGTTTTGGGACTGAAGCTTTCTTT. This codes for CALGRGFGTEAFF. The chain employs TRBV30 and TRBJ1-1; D might be TRBD1 (5 bases). Germline V gene data show CDR1 as GTSNPN and CDR2 as SVGIG (reference sequence). There are 13 residues in the CDR3.

The chain links TRBV18 to TRBJ2-5; 7 bases are shared with TRBD1. CDR3 length equals 14 residues. Germline-derived CDR1 and CDR2 are KGHSH and LQKENI. V dropped 3 bases and J dropped 5; count of bases not matched to a gene: 6. CDR3 sequence (DNA): TGTGCCAGCTCACCCCTGGGACAGAAGGAGACCCAGTACTTC. This sequence encodes CASSPLGQKETQYF.

In this sample, this clonotype turned up a few times. The rearrangement joins TRBV6-4 to TRBJ2-7, with TRBD1 identical over 9 bases. Per germline, CDR1 MRHNA and CDR2 SNTAGT. The V gene end was trimmed by 4 bases and the J gene end by 1 base; junction bases not matched to a gene: 17. The CDR3 contains 19 residues. The chain's CDR3 is CASSGIGDRASIKSYEQYF. DNA of the CDR3: TGTGCCAGCAGTGGCATAGGGGACAGGGCATCTATAAAATCCTACGAGCAGTACTTC.

This chain joins TRBV3-2 and TRBJ2-7; TRBD1 was called by the table and not checked on the DNA. TRBV3-2 is annotated as a pseudogene. The CDR3 loop spans 12 amino acids. CDR3 amino acids: CATQGPSYEQYF. The CDR3 region has the DNA TGTGCCACACAGGGGCCCTCCTACGAGCAGTACTTC.

This clonotype has only a few counts. The CDR3 region has the DNA TGTGCCACCAGCCCTCTGGGACAGCCAGAAGGCACAGATACGCAGTATTTT. Protein sequence: CATSPLGQPEGTDTQYF. This chain uses TRBV24-1 with TRBJ2-3; 7 nucleotides agree with TRBD1. The germline gives CDR1 KGHDR, CDR2 SFDVKD. CDR3 length equals 17 residues. V shed 7 bases and J 1 base; nucleotides not matched to a gene: 13.

This chain links TRBV11-2 with TRBJ2-2; weak D call: TRBD1 (5 bases). The CDR3 runs to 14 residues. V lost 4 bases and J lost 5, with 11 bases in between. Looked up from germline, CDR1 is SGHAT and CDR2 is FQNNGV. CDR3 protein: CASSSNSGTGELFF. The CDR3 DNA reads as TGTGCCAGCAGCTCAAACTCAGGGACCGGGGAGCTGTTTTTT.

This clonotype was recorded a few times. The genes are TRBV6-4 and TRBJ1-2, with D hard to call. CDR3 length: 12 residues. V was cut by 0 bases and J by 8 bases, with 7 bases left in between. Germline lookup yields CDR1 MRHNA and CDR2 SNTAGT. CDR3 in amino acids: CASSDSGSGYTF. The CDR3 DNA is TGTGCCAGCAGTGACTCCGGATCCGGCTACACCTTC.

V usage is TRBV6-2 or TRBV6-3 and J usage is TRBJ2-1; 10 bases line up with TRBD1. Germline values: CDR1 MNHEY, CDR2 SVGEGT. J was trimmed by 4 bases and V by 5 bases; bases with no gene match: 11. The CDR3 runs 17 residues. CDR3 loop: CASSVTVGTGAYNEQFF. CDR3 nucleotide sequence: TGTGCCAGCAGTGTTACCGTGGGGACAGGGGCATACAATGAGCAGTTCTTC.

The genes are TRBV5-1 and TRBJ2-7; possible D gene TRBD1, 6 bases. Germline lookup yields CDR1 SGHRS and CDR2 YFSETQ. CDR3 length equals 13 residues. V was clipped by 0 bases and J by 4 bases, with 8 bases between them. Here the CDR3 DNA reads TGCGCCAGCAGCTTGGAAACAGGGTACGAGCAGTACGTC. This encodes CASSLETGYEQYV.

In its sample, this clonotype was seen a few times. The chain links TRBV12-3 or TRBV12-4 to TRBJ1-2, with no clear D. Trimming took off 3 bases at V and 7 bases at J, with 9 bases between the two ends. This CDR3 has 12 residues. In DNA form, the CDR3 reads TGTGCCAGCAGTTTCAGAGAGGGTGGCTACACCTTC. Translation: CASSFREGGYTF.

This clonotype was counted between two and nine times. The V gene is TRBV9, the J gene TRBJ1-1, with TRBD1 as a possible D gene (5 bases). Germline lookup yields CDR1 SGDLS and CDR2 YYNGEE. Trimming removed 4 bases at V and 7 bases at J, with 11 bases between. CDR3 length: 12 amino acids. In DNA, the CDR3 is TGTGCCAGCAGCCCACAGACAGTTGAAGCTTTCTTT. It specifies CASSPQTVEAFF. Drawing the rest from reference TRBV9 and TRBJ1-1, the complete variable domain is DSGVTQTPKHLITATGQRVTLRCSPRSGDLSVYWYQQSLDQGLQFLIQYYNGEERAKGNILERFSAQQFPDLHSELNLSSLELGDSALYFCASSPQTVEAFFGQGTRLTVV.

The V and J genes are TRBV7-9 and TRBJ1-1; D is unresolved. The CDR3 is 15 residues long. Germline values: CDR1 SEHNR, CDR2 FQNEAQ (reference sequence). The germline V and J ends were trimmed by 4 bases and 4 bases, with 16 bases remaining between them. The CDR3 protein is CASSSYTSLGTEAFF. The CDR3, as DNA: TGTGCCAGCAGCTCGTACACTAGTCTGGGCACTGAAGCTTTCTTT.

The CDR3 loop is CSVTRGQGIQYF. For the CDR3, the DNA is TGCAGCGTTACGAGGGGGCAGGGGATTCAGTACTTC. The chain joins TRBV29-1 to TRBJ2-4; 7 bases map to TRBD1. With 5 bases clipped from V and 10 bases from J, the junction kept 8 bases outside the gene matches. CDR3 size: 12 residues. Germline CDR1 and CDR2: SQVTM and ANQGSEA.

This clonotype appeared a few times. The rearrangement joins TRBV24-1 to TRBJ1-2; the D is unclear. CDR3 size: 12 residues. Germline V CDR1 and CDR2: KGHDR, SFDVKD. The V end was cut by 3 bases, the J end by 6 bases, with 7 bases between. The CDR3 bases are TGTGCCACCAGTGATGGACGACATGGCTACACCTTC. Translated, it gives CATSDGRHGYTF.

This clonotype showed up many times. The rearrangement joins TRBV4-1 to TRBJ2-7; 13 bases agree with TRBD2. Germline V gene sequence: CDR1 MGHRA, CDR2 YSYEKL. The CDR3 covers 15 residues. The trim removed 3 bases at V and 7 bases at J, leaving 6 bases unmatched. The CDR3, as DNA: TGCGCCAGCAGCCACGGGACTAGCGGGATCTGGGAGCAGTACTTC. Protein product: CASSHGTSGIWEQYF.

In its sample, this clonotype was seen a few times. The rearrangement links TRBV7-3 to TRBJ2-5; D might be TRBD1 (5 bases). The CDR3 is 13 residues long. The V and J ends lost 5 bases and 7 bases respectively, with 14 bases between them. Germline V gene lookup returns CDR1 SGHTA and CDR2 FQGTGA. For the CDR3, the DNA is TGTGCCAGCAGCCCAGGCACAGGCGGGACCCAGTACTTC. Its protein is CASSPGTGGTQYF.

This clonotype was counted ten times or more. The chain joins TRBV29-1 to TRBJ1-1; TRBD1 matches 9 bases. The V and J ends lost 4 bases and 4 bases, in that order; junction bases with no gene match: 7. This CDR3 has 14 residues. The germline gives CDR1 SQVTM, CDR2 ANQGSEA. The CDR3, as DNA: TGCAGCGTTGTACTTCTACAGGGGGCCACTGAAGCTTTCTTT. It encodes CSVVLLQGATEAFF.

This clonotype was counted many times. The V and J genes are TRBV4-1 and TRBJ2-3; D is ambiguous. The V end lost 4 bases, the J end lost 1 base, and 12 bases lay between the germline ends. This CDR3 comprises 15 residues. CDR1 MGHRA and CDR2 YSYEKL come from the germline V gene. The CDR3 reads CASSPRWVGTDTQYF. CDR3 sequence (DNA): TGCGCCAGCAGCCCGAGGTGGGTGGGCACAGATACGCAGTATTTT.

The CDR3 here is CASSWGAARREETQYF. CDR3 DNA sequence: TGCGCCAGCAGCTGGGGGGCGGCCCGCCGGGAGGAGACCCAGTACTTC. The gene calls are TRBV5-1 and TRBJ2-5; TRBD1 or TRBD2 may be the D gene (6 bases each). Germline CDR1 SGHRS, CDR2 YFSETQ. V gave up 3 bases and J gave up 5 bases, with 20 bases separating them. This CDR3 comprises 16 residues.

This clonotype turned up a few times. This chain connects TRBV6-2 or TRBV6-3 to TRBJ2-5; D could derive from TRBD1 or TRBD2 (6 bases each). The CDR3 spans 15 residues. The V and J ends lost 2 bases and 5 bases respectively, with 15 bases between them. Germline values: CDR1 MNHEY, CDR2 SVGEGT. The CDR3 loop is CASSYGWGASETQYF. In DNA form, the CDR3 reads TGTGCCAGCAGTTACGGGTGGGGGGCCAGCGAGACCCAGTACTTC.

The chain joins TRBV3-1 to TRBJ1-4; 10 bases line up with TRBD1. Germline values: CDR1 LGHDT, CDR2 YNNKEL (reference sequence). With V trimmed by 0 bases and J by 10 bases, 8 bases remained unmatched. The CDR3 runs to 16 residues. The CDR3 here is CASSQDRQGANRKLFF. The CDR3 DNA reads as TGTGCCAGCAGCCAAGATCGACAGGGGGCGAATCGAAAACTGTTTTTT.

This clonotype showed up many times. V usage is TRBV4-3 and J usage is TRBJ1-2, with D hard to call. Germline V gives CDR1 LGHNA, CDR2 YSLEER. CDR3 length equals 14 residues. Trimming left V 2 bases short and J 4 bases short, with 11 bases between. CDR3 sequence: CASSQLAASYGYTF. Written as DNA, the CDR3 is TGCGCCAGCAGCCAACTGGCAGCTTCCTATGGCTACACCTTC.

The chain links TRBV6-1 to TRBJ1-4; D gene unclear. The germline CDR1 and CDR2 sequences are MNHNS and SASEGT. The CDR3 is 13 amino acids. Trimming pared 1 base from V and 8 bases from J, leaving 8 bases between. The CDR3, as DNA: TGTGCCAGCAGTGAAGTCGTCCGAGAAAAACTGTTTTTT. Amino acids: CASSEVVREKLFF.

The chain is built from TRBV5-5 and TRBJ2-3; D is unresolved. CDR3 size: 15 residues. The germline V gene encodes CDR1 SGHKS and CDR2 YYEKEE (reference sequence). Trimming removed 0 bases at V and 0 bases at J, with 8 bases between. DNA of the CDR3: TGTGCCAGCAGCTTGGGTGGCACGAGCACAGATACGCAGTATTTT. It specifies CASSLGGTSTDTQYF.